The 16 T cell receptor beta chains in this list originate from one sample, sequenced in a study of shared clonotypes between healthy human individuals. This table comes from immunoSEQ multiplex PCR, and its TCRdb copy is limited to in-frame clones, with some not included. The sample gives 300,000 or so clones, roughly 70% of which show up once; about a tenth is in the top ten. The specimen sequenced was memory CD4+ T cells sorted from blood. Subset noted: CD45RA-negative fraction. All receptors come from a man aged 30 to 45 in good health.

This clone appeared a few times. The rearrangement uses TRBV10-3 and TRBJ2-3; D unresolved. Germline loops: CDR1 ENHRY, CDR2 SYGVKD. The CDR3 extends over 15 amino acids. With 10 bases removed from V and 0 bases from J, the gap between germline ends came to 17 bases. This CDR3 is CATTKAFLSTDTQYF. CDR3 DNA: TGTGCCACCACGAAGGCTTTCCTAAGCACAGATACGCAGTATTTT.

V is TRBV5-1 and J is TRBJ1-2, with 7 bases aligning to TRBD1. The CDR3 covers 14 residues. V lost 1 base and J lost 6; bases outside the gene matches: 6. Germline CDR1 SGHRS, CDR2 YFSETQ. The CDR3, as DNA: TGCGCCAGCAGCTTGTTAACAGGGGTGAATGGCTACACCTTC. Translating it yields CASSLLTGVNGYTF.

The gene calls are TRBV29-1 and TRBJ2-7; D gene ambiguous. The ends were cut back, 4 bases at V and 2 bases at J, with 9 bases in the middle. Germline assignment: CDR1 SQVTM and CDR2 ANQGSEA. This CDR3 is built from 12 residues. CDR3 region: CSVVVGAYEQYF. Written as DNA, the CDR3 is TGCAGCGTTGTTGTCGGAGCCTACGAGCAGTACTTC.

CDR3 coding DNA: TGCAGCCACGGGGGAAGCGGAAGCTCCTACAATGAGCAGTTCTTC. Its protein is CSHGGSGSSYNEQFF. The V call is TRBV29-1, the J call TRBJ2-1, with TRBD2 as a possible D gene (6 bases). V was clipped by 8 bases and J by 0 bases, with 17 bases between them. This CDR3 comprises 15 residues. Germline V gene data show CDR1 as SQVTM and CDR2 as ANQGSEA.

The chain combines TRBV5-4 with TRBJ2-7; tentative D call: TRBD2 (5 bases). The CDR3 loop spans 15 amino acids. Germline values: CDR1 SGHNT, CDR2 YYREEE (reference sequence). V shed 1 base and J shed 0 bases, with 11 bases lying between them. This CDR3 is CASSLKGDYSYEQYF. CDR3 nucleotide sequence: TGTGCCAGCAGCTTGAAAGGCGACTACTCCTACGAGCAGTACTTC. The full variable domain, its missing parts supplied by reference TRBV5-4 and TRBJ2-7, is ETGVTQSPTHLIKTRGQQVTLRCSSQSGHNTVSWYQQALGQGPQFIFQYYREEENGRGNFPPRFSGLQFPNYSSELNVNALELDDSALYLCASSLKGDYSYEQYFGPGTRLTVT.

V usage is TRBV29-1 and J usage is TRBJ2-5; the match to TRBD1 covers 10 bases. The CDR3 totals 13 residues. V was pared by 4 bases and J by 5 bases, with 4 bases of the junction left unmatched. CDR1 SQVTM and CDR2 ANQGSEA come from the germline V gene. CDR3 residues: CSVAWTGGETQYF. The CDR3 region has the DNA TGCAGCGTTGCTTGGACAGGGGGGGAGACCCAGTACTTC.

The chain is built from TRBV6-5 and TRBJ1-6, with D unclear. Germline V gene lookup returns CDR1 MNHEY and CDR2 SVGAGI. The CDR3 has 15 amino acids. The V end lost 7 bases, the J end lost 1 base, and 11 bases lay between the germline ends. The DNA of the CDR3 is TGTGCCAGCACAACGAGGGTATCCTATAATTCACCCCTCCACTTT. Protein: CASTTRVSYNSPLHF.

The genes are TRBV28 and TRBJ1-3; no firm D call. The CDR3 totals 13 residues. CDR1 and CDR2 (germline): MDHEN, SYDVKM. V lost 7 bases and J 1 base, leaving 8 bases between the germline ends. The CDR3 protein is CASTTRSGNTIYF. The CDR3, as DNA: TGTGCCAGCACTACCCGGTCTGGAAACACCATATATTTT.

The V call is TRBV18, the J call TRBJ1-1, with D maybe TRBD1 (6 bases). V gave up 4 bases and J gave up 3 bases, with 15 bases separating them. Germline values: CDR1 KGHSH, CDR2 LQKENI. CDR3 length equals 15 residues. CDR3 residues: CASSRNRAGDTEAFF. In nucleotides, the CDR3 is TGTGCCAGCTCACGAAACAGGGCAGGGGACACTGAAGCTTTCTTT.

The V and J genes are TRBV14 and TRBJ2-1; 10 nucleotides match TRBD2. The CDR3 loop spans 15 amino acids. The V gene end was trimmed by 6 bases and the J gene end by 4 bases; junction bases not matched to a gene: 6. CDR1 and CDR2 (germline): SGHDN, FVKESK. The CDR3 loop is CASSNGLAAYNEQFF. The CDR3 DNA sequence: TGTGCCAGCAGTAACGGACTAGCGGCTTACAATGAGCAGTTCTTC.

The chain carries TRBV5-1 and TRBJ2-6; D uncertain. The germline V gene encodes CDR1 SGHRS and CDR2 YFSETQ. This CDR3 spans 14 amino acids. V was pared by 7 bases and J by 0 bases, with 8 bases between. CDR3 loop: CASGLVSGANVLTF. The CDR3 region has the DNA TGCGCCAGCGGCCTGGTCTCTGGGGCCAACGTCCTGACTTTC.

This clone was recorded a few times. The V call is TRBV2, the J call TRBJ2-7, with 8 bases matching TRBD1. CDR1 is SNHLY, CDR2 FYNNEI, per germline. This CDR3 contains 14 residues. The V and J ends lost 5 bases and 2 bases, in that order; junction bases with no gene match: 5. The CDR3 spells CASSPRQGPYEQYF. Here the CDR3 DNA reads TGTGCCAGCAGTCCCCGACAGGGGCCCTACGAGCAGTACTTC.

This clone was observed a few times. CDR3 sequence reads: CASSEMGQLQETQYF. CDR3 bases: TGTGCCAGCAGTGAGATGGGACAGTTACAAGAGACCCAGTACTTC. The chain is built from TRBV2 and TRBJ2-5; 7 positions agree with TRBD1. This CDR3 is built from 15 residues. CDR1 and CDR2 (germline): SNHLY, FYNNEI. V dropped 3 bases and J dropped 2; count of bases not matched to a gene: 6.

This chain links TRBV19 with TRBJ2-1; 11 bases are a match to TRBD2. Looked up from germline, CDR1 is LNHDA and CDR2 is SQIVND (reference sequence). The CDR3 extends over 15 amino acids. The V and J ends lost 9 bases and 9 bases, in that order; junction bases with no gene match: 13. The CDR3 loop reads CASPYASGRFSEQFF. The CDR3 region has the DNA TGTGCCAGCCCCTATGCTAGCGGGAGGTTCAGTGAGCAGTTCTTC. The variable domain in full, with the rest retrieved from reference TRBV19 and TRBJ2-1, is DGGITQSPKYLFRKEGQNVTLSCEQNLNHDAMYWYRQDPGQGLRLIYYSQIVNDFQKGDIAEGYSVSREKKESFPLTVTSAQKNPTAFYLCASPYASGRFSEQFFGPGTRLTVL.

V usage is TRBV2 and J usage is TRBJ2-7; D is perhaps TRBD1 (6 bases). This CDR3 has 13 amino acids. Germline assignment: CDR1 SNHLY and CDR2 FYNNEI. Trimming took off 4 bases at V and 5 bases at J, with 12 bases between the two ends. CDR3 loop: CASSVQGFNEQYF. CDR3 sequence (DNA): TGTGCCAGCAGTGTTCAGGGGTTCAACGAGCAGTACTTC.

This clone was observed many times. The same CDR3 is also encoded by other DNA sequences in this sample. J is TRBJ2-7 and V is TRBV29-1, with D perhaps matching TRBD2 (5 bases). Trimming cost V 1 base and J 5 bases, with 9 bases left between them. Germline lookup yields CDR1 SQVTM and CDR2 ANQGSEA. CDR3 length: 12 residues. The CDR3 bases are TGCAGCGTTGAAGTGTCGAGGGACGAGCAGTACTTC. Encoded protein: CSVEVSRDEQYF.